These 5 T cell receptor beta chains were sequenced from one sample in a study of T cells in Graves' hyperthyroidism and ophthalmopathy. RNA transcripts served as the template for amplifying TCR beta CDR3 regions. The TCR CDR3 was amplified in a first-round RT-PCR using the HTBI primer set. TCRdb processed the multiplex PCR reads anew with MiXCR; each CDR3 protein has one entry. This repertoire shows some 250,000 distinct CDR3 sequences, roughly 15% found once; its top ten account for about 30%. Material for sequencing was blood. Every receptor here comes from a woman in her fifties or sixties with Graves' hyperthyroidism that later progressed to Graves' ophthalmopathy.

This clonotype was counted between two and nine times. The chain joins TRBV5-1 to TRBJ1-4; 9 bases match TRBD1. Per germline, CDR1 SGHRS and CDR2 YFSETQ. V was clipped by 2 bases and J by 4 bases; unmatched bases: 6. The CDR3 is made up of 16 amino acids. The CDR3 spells CASSLWTGDSNEKLFF. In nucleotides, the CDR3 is TGCGCCAGCAGCTTATGGACAGGGGATAGTAATGAAAAACTGTTTTTT.

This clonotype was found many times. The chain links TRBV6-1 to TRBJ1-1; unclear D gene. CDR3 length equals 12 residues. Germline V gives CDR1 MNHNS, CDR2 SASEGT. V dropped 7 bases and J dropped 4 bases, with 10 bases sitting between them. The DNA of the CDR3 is TGTGCCAGCATCGGGGATGTCACTGAAGCTTTCTTT. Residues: CASIGDVTEAFF.

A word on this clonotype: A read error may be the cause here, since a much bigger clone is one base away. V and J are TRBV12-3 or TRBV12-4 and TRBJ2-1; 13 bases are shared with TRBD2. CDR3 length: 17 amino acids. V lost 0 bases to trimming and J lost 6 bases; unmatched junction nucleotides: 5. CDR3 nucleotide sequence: TGTGCCAGCAGTTTAGCTGCGGGACTAGCGGGGACCAATGAGCAGTTCTTC. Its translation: CASSLAAGLAGTNEQFF.

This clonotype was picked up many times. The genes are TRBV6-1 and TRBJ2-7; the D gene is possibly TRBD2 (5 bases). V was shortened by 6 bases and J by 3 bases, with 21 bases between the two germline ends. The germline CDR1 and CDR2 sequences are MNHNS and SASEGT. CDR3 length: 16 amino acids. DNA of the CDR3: TGTGCCAGCAGGGGGTCTTTAGGAGGCCCCAACTACGAGCAGTACTTC. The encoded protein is CASRGSLGGPNYEQYF.

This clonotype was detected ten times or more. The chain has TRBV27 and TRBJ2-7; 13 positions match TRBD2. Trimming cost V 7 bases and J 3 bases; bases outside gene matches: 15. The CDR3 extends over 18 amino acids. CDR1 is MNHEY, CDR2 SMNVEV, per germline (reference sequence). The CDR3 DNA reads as TGTGCCAGCACCGCCGTGGGACTAGCGGGAAGCGCAAACTACGAGCAGTACTTC. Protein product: CASTAVGLAGSANYEQYF.